The 24 T cell receptor beta chains in this list originate from one sample, sequenced in a study of regulatory T cells in long-lasting Graves disease. Time point given: newly diagnosed GD, antithyroid drugs for less than 3 months. RNA from PBMCs was the source of the TCR library. Construction of the TCR beta libraries employed iRepertoire HTBI primers in conjunction with Arm-PCR of CDR3 regions. TCRdb called the multiplex PCR reads again in MiXCR, with one record for every CDR3 protein. The table includes about 440,000 distinct CDR3 sequences, about 16% detected once. These data also formed part of another study, on T cells in Graves' hyperthyroidism and ophthalmopathy.

The starting material was peripheral blood mononuclear cells (PBMCs), obtained at new diagnosis, from a patient treated with antithyroid drugs. The receptors stem from a woman aged 25 to 45 with Graves disease.

This clonotype has ten or more counts. The chain is built from TRBV28 and TRBJ2-3; TRBD2 aligns across 7 bases. Germline CDR1 is MDHEN and CDR2 is SYDVKM. The length of the CDR3 is 15 residues. Trimming cost V 8 bases and J 3 bases; bases outside gene matches: 11. This CDR3 reads CASGAGVSGTDTQYF. The DNA for the CDR3 is TGTGCCAGCGGCGCGGGAGTATCGGGAACAGATACGCAGTATTTT.

The chain couples TRBV24-1 to TRBJ2-1, with D maybe TRBD2 (5 bases). Germline V CDR1 and CDR2: KGHDR, SFDVKD. CDR3 length equals 16 residues. V lost 0 bases and J 0 bases, leaving 8 bases between the germline ends. The CDR3 is CATSDLNGVSYNEQFF. As DNA, the CDR3 is TGTGCCACCAGTGATTTGAACGGGGTCTCCTACAATGAGCAGTTCTTC.

The chain carries TRBV14 and TRBJ2-1; 7 nucleotides match TRBD1. The CDR3 contains 11 residues. Germline V gene data show CDR1 as SGHDN and CDR2 as FVKESK. V dropped 3 bases and J dropped 14; count of bases not matched to a gene: 4. CDR3 in amino acids: CASSQTGLEFF. DNA for the CDR3: TGTGCCAGCAGCCAGACAGGGCTGGAGTTCTTC.

The V call is TRBV6-2 or TRBV6-3, the J call TRBJ2-2; D is possibly TRBD1 or TRBD2 (5 bases each). Germline CDR1 reads MNHEY; CDR2 reads SVGEGT. The CDR3 covers 15 residues. V was trimmed by 2 bases and J by 6 bases, leaving 13 bases between them. The chain's CDR3 is CASSYNQGRAGELFF. Here the CDR3 DNA reads TGTGCCAGCAGTTACAATCAGGGACGTGCCGGGGAGCTGTTTTTT.

The chain employs TRBV5-1 and TRBJ2-1, with 7 bases aligning to TRBD2. Germline V CDR1 and CDR2: SGHRS, YFSETQ. This CDR3 has 15 residues. V dropped 6 bases and J dropped 4; count of bases not matched to a gene: 10. The CDR3 spells CASNKPASGYNEQFF. CDR3 nucleotide sequence: TGCGCCAGCAACAAACCGGCTAGCGGTTACAATGAGCAGTTCTTC.

The chain combines TRBV18 with TRBJ2-1; a possible D gene is TRBD2 (5 bases). Germline CDR1 is KGHSH and CDR2 is LQKENI. V lost 2 bases and J lost 5, with 13 bases in between. This CDR3 is 15 amino acids long. The CDR3 DNA reads TGTGCCAGCTCACCAAGGTGGGAGAGCAACAATGAGCAGTTCTTC. Protein: CASSPRWESNNEQFF.

There are many counts of this clonotype. A much larger clone differs from this one at a single base, so this may be a read error. The genes are TRBV28 and TRBJ2-3, with TRBD2 matching 10 bases. The CDR3 contains 16 residues. Per the germline V gene, CDR1 is MDHEN and CDR2 is SYDVKM. The CDR3 DNA sequence: TGTGCCTGCAGTGGATCGACTAGCGGGAGCACAGATACGCAGTATTTT. This translates into CACSGSTSGSTDTQYF.

This clonotype was seen many times. The genes are TRBV10-1 and TRBJ2-1; D gene ambiguous. CDR1 and CDR2 (germline): WNHNN, SYGVQD (reference sequence). V was pared by 2 bases and J by 5 bases, with 13 bases between. The CDR3 loop spans 15 amino acids. The CDR3 loop reads CASSETAFDNNEQFF. CDR3 sequence (DNA): TGCGCCAGCAGTGAGACGGCATTTGACAACAATGAGCAGTTCTTC.

By its share, this clonotype is medium-sized. The chain carries TRBV2 and TRBJ2-2; TRBD2 might be the D (6 bases). Germline-derived CDR1 and CDR2 are SNHLY and FYNNEI. The CDR3 has 15 residues. V was cut by 4 bases and J by 8 bases, with 17 bases left in between. The CDR3 sequence is CASSAGAVAPGELFF. For the CDR3, the DNA is TGTGCCAGCAGTGCGGGAGCGGTTGCACCTGGGGAGCTGTTTTTT.

V gene TRBV19 combines with J gene TRBJ1-4; a possible D gene is TRBD1 (5 bases). This CDR3 contains 14 residues. The germline V gene encodes CDR1 LNHDA and CDR2 SQIVND (reference sequence). The V end was cut by 3 bases, the J end by 2 bases, with 7 bases between. In nucleotides, the CDR3 is TGTGCCAGTAGTATGGGGCAGACTAATGAAAAACTGTTTTTT. It encodes CASSMGQTNEKLFF.

This clonotype was counted ten times or more. The chain links TRBV29-1 to TRBJ2-1, with D possibly TRBD2 on 5 matching bases. Trimming left V 4 bases short and J 5 bases short, with 15 bases between. In germline, CDR1 is SQVTM, CDR2 ANQGSEA. The CDR3 covers 14 residues. The CDR3 DNA is TGCAGCGTTGTGGTCACTAGACAAAACAATGAGCAGTTCTTC. Its protein is CSVVVTRQNNEQFF.

In the case of this clonotype: A far larger clone is off by one base, so a read error is likely. The rearrangement uses TRBV2 and TRBJ2-3; 10 nucleotides agree with TRBD2. The assigned J gene may be wrong: the sequence end matches TRBJ2-7 better. Germline loops: CDR1 SNHLY, CDR2 FYNNEI. The CDR3 is 13 residues long. In DNA form, the CDR3 reads TGTGCCAAGGAGCGGGAGGGAATCAATGAGCAGTACTTC. Translated, it gives CAKEREGINEQYF.

Ten or more counts support this clonotype. The V and J genes are TRBV6-1 and TRBJ1-2; D gene uncertain. CDR1 is MNHNS, CDR2 SASEGT, per germline. V lost 0 bases and J lost 4, with 12 bases in between. The CDR3 loop spans 15 amino acids. The CDR3 coding sequence is TGTGCCAGCAGTGAAGCAGGGAAGAGTTCCTATGGCTACACCTTC. It encodes CASSEAGKSSYGYTF.

In its sample, this clonotype was seen a few times. J is TRBJ2-2 and V is TRBV6-2 or TRBV6-3; D not resolved. The germline gives CDR1 MNHEY, CDR2 SVGEGT. V lost 7 bases and J 4 bases, leaving 13 bases between the germline ends. The CDR3 has 14 amino acids. For the CDR3, the DNA is TGTGCCAGCACCCAGTATCCTGGCACCGGGGAGCTGTTTTTT. Residues: CASTQYPGTGELFF.

This clonotype has ten or more counts. The genes are TRBV20-1 and TRBJ1-5, with 9 bases fitting TRBD1. The CDR3 spans 13 residues. Germline V gives CDR1 DFQATT, CDR2 SNEGSKA (reference sequence). Trimming cost V 6 bases and J 6 bases; bases outside gene matches: 6. DNA of the CDR3: TGCAGTGCGGAAGGACAGGGGAGTCAGCCCCAGCATTTT. This translates into CSAEGQGSQPQHF.

The rearrangement uses TRBV30 and TRBJ1-4; D gene ambiguous. CDR1 is GTSNPN, CDR2 SVGIG, per germline (reference sequence). Trimming removed 1 base from V and 7 bases from J, with 10 bases in between. CDR3 length: 13 amino acids. This CDR3 reads CAWSGQASEKLFF. The CDR3 region has the DNA TGTGCCTGGAGTGGGCAGGCGAGTGAAAAACTGTTTTTT.

There are many counts of this clonotype. The rearrangement links TRBV2 to TRBJ2-3; D remains ambiguous. V was clipped by 10 bases and J by 4 bases, with 9 bases between them. Germline V gene sequence: CDR1 SNHLY, CDR2 FYNNEI. The CDR3 length is 11 residues. CDR3 in DNA: TGTGCCATGACCGACTCAGATACGCAGTATTTT. Translated: CAMTDSDTQYF.

This clonotype was detected many times. CDR3 loop: CEGENTEAFF. In DNA form, the CDR3 reads TGTGAGGGAGAGAACACTGAAGCTTTCTTT. The V gene is TRBV12-3 or TRBV12-4, the J gene TRBJ1-1; D call uncertain. The CDR3 covers 10 residues.

This clonotype was counted at least ten times. This chain links TRBV28 with TRBJ2-5, with TRBD1 identical over 8 bases. Germline assignment: CDR1 MDHEN and CDR2 SYDVKM. The CDR3 extends over 19 amino acids. V dropped 2 bases and J dropped 7; count of bases not matched to a gene: 21. The CDR3 DNA reads as TGTGCCAGCAGTTTAGAGGGTATCCGGGACAGGAGTGTTTACGGGACCCAGTACTTC. This gives the protein CASSLEGIRDRSVYGTQYF. Together with reference TRBV28 and TRBJ2-5, the CDR3 gives the full variable domain: DVKVTQSSRYLVKRTGEKVFLECVQDMDHENMFWYRQDPGLGLRLIYFSYDVKMKEKGDIPEGYSVSREKKERFSLILESASTNQTSMYLCASSLEGIRDRSVYGTQYFGPGTRLLVL.

This clonotype came up many times. This sequence joins TRBV11-2 and TRBJ2-5; D is unresolved. This CDR3 is 15 amino acids long. Trimming took 5 bases from V and 3 from J, leaving 16 bases between them. Germline CDR1 and CDR2: SGHAT and FQNNGV. The CDR3 sequence: CASSRRRIKEETQYF. DNA of the CDR3: TGTGCCAGCAGCCGACGCCGCATCAAAGAAGAGACCCAGTACTTC.

This clonotype has a count of ten or more. CDR3 sequence: CSASSGISRSYNEQFF. As DNA, the CDR3 is TGCAGTGCTAGCTCTGGAATATCTCGCTCCTACAATGAGCAGTTCTTC. J is TRBJ2-1 and V is TRBV20-1; D remains unclear. Per the germline V gene, CDR1 is DFQATT and CDR2 is SNEGSKA (reference sequence). The V and J ends lost 3 bases and 0 bases respectively, with 15 bases between them. This CDR3 is built from 16 residues.

This chain connects TRBV7-2 to TRBJ1-3, with D possibly TRBD1 on 6 matching bases. The CDR3 runs 16 residues. Per the germline V gene, CDR1 is SGHTA and CDR2 is FQGNSA. V was clipped by 4 bases and J by 3 bases, with 16 bases between them. CDR3 protein: CASSSRGVRIGNTIYF. CDR3 DNA: TGTGCCAGCAGCTCCAGGGGCGTAAGAATTGGAAACACCATATATTTT.

This chain uses TRBV20-1 with TRBJ1-2; D remains ambiguous. V lost 3 bases and J 6 bases, leaving 11 bases between the germline ends. This CDR3 is built from 12 residues. Germline-derived CDR1 and CDR2 are DFQATT and SNEGSKA (reference sequence). CDR3 sequence reads: CSARNSLNGYTF. For the CDR3, the DNA is TGCAGTGCTAGGAATTCCCTAAATGGCTACACCTTC.

Details on this clonotype: This may be a read error: a much more frequent sequence differs by one nucleotide. The chain carries TRBV9 and TRBJ2-7, with D uncertain. Deletions cut 3 bases from V and 0 bases from J, with 19 bases between. There are 17 residues in the CDR3. CDR1 and CDR2 (germline): SGDLS, YYNGEE. DNA of the CDR3: TGTGCCAGCAGCGCCCAATCCGGGCACCCGAGCTCCTACGAGCAGTACTTC. Protein product: CASSAQSGHPSSYEQYF.